Following are 26 T cell receptor beta chains from one sample sequenced in a study of blood T cell repertoires in COVID-19. Method: immunoSEQ multiplex PCR; TCRdb's copy keeps in-frame clones and lacks some. This table has around 700,000 clones, around 90% appearing once. The sample consisted of peripheral blood. These receptors came from a woman in her late teens or twenties with acute or convalescent COVID-19.

The CDR3 region has the DNA TGTGCCAGCAGCCTAACCCGAACAGGTACCGAGCAGTACTTC. Translation: CASSLTRTGTEQYF. The chain couples TRBV7-8 to TRBJ2-7; TRBD1 might be the D (5 bases). The germline V gene encodes CDR1 SGHVS and CDR2 FQNEAQ. This CDR3 is built from 14 residues. The V gene lost 5 bases and the J gene lost 6 bases, with 17 bases spanning the gap.

This chain links TRBV5-4 with TRBJ1-2, with unresolved D. The length of the CDR3 is 13 residues. Deletions cut 4 bases from V and 0 bases from J, with 7 bases between. The germline V gene encodes CDR1 SGHNT and CDR2 YYREEE (reference sequence). The CDR3 is CASSVNTNYGYTF. CDR3 DNA: TGTGCCAGCAGCGTGAACACTAACTATGGCTACACCTTC.

J is TRBJ1-2 and V is TRBV9, with unresolved D. The germline V gene has CDR1 SGDLS and CDR2 YYNGEE. The CDR3 sequence is 14 residues long. Trimming took 3 bases from V and 5 from J, leaving 14 bases between them. The CDR3 sequence is CASSAGYRRYGYTF. As DNA, the CDR3 is TGTGCCAGCAGCGCTGGCTACCGGAGATATGGCTACACCTTC.

V gene TRBV9 combines with J gene TRBJ1-2; TRBD1 is a possible D gene (6 bases). CDR1 SGDLS and CDR2 YYNGEE come from the germline V gene. CDR3 length: 15 amino acids. The V end was cut by 4 bases, the J end by 6 bases, with 19 bases between. The CDR3 bases are TGTGCCAGCAGCAAAAGGTCAGGGGTGGCCGATGGCTACACCTTC. This sequence encodes CASSKRSGVADGYTF.

The rearrangement links TRBV18 to TRBJ1-1; perhaps TRBD1 as D (6 bases). Trimming took 4 bases from V and 5 from J, leaving 14 bases between them. Germline V gene data show CDR1 as KGHSH and CDR2 as LQKENI. CDR3 length equals 14 residues. The DNA for the CDR3 is TGTGCCAGCTCACTCGAACAGGGTAGAACTGAAGCTTTCTTT. Amino acid sequence: CASSLEQGRTEAFF.

This sequence joins TRBV5-6 and TRBJ1-1, with D perhaps matching TRBD1 (5 bases). V was cut by 3 bases and J by 4 bases, with 16 bases left in between. CDR3 size: 15 residues. Germline V CDR1 and CDR2: SGHDT, YYEEEE. The CDR3 bases are TGTGCCAGCAGCTCGACGACAGAAAGAAGCACTGAAGCTTTCTTT. It translates to CASSSTTERSTEAFF.

The chain joins TRBV10-3 to TRBJ2-6, with 10 bases that match TRBD1. The germline CDR1 and CDR2 sequences are ENHRY and SYGVKD. The trim removed 7 bases at V and 2 bases at J, leaving 8 bases unmatched. This CDR3 is built from 17 residues. The CDR3 nucleotides read TGTGCCATCAACCCCGGGACAGGGGTAACTGGGGCCAACGTCCTGACTTTC. Translated: CAINPGTGVTGANVLTF.

The chain is built from TRBV7-9 and TRBJ1-1; no clear D. The CDR3 totals 13 residues. CDR1 is SEHNR and CDR2 is FQNEAQ in the germline V gene (reference sequence). The ends were cut back, 7 bases at V and 0 bases at J, with 9 bases in the middle. The CDR3 DNA reads TGTGCCAGCACCACTGAGGTGAACACTGAAGCTTTCTTT. Translated: CASTTEVNTEAFF.

This chain links TRBV20-1 with TRBJ2-7; TRBD1 might be the D (5 bases). Trimming cost V 3 bases and J 3 bases, with 15 bases left between them. Looked up from germline, CDR1 is DFQATT and CDR2 is SNEGSKA (reference sequence). CDR3 length: 14 amino acids. In nucleotides, the CDR3 is TGCAGTGCTAGTTCAGGGTTCGGGCGCTACGAGCAGTACTTC. It encodes CSASSGFGRYEQYF.

The chain recombines TRBV19 with TRBJ2-3, with 7 bases fitting TRBD2. Germline assignment: CDR1 LNHDA and CDR2 SQIVND (reference sequence). The CDR3 contains 15 residues. J lost 1 base, V lost 3 bases, and 4 bases had no gene match. In DNA, the CDR3 is TGTGCCAGTAGTATCGCCAGCGGGGGCACAGATACGCAGTATTTT. Translating it yields CASSIASGGTDTQYF.

The chain combines TRBV7-8 with TRBJ1-4; no reliable D call. Germline V CDR1 and CDR2: SGHVS, FQNEAQ. V was trimmed by 1 base and J by 8 bases, leaving 11 bases between them. This CDR3 contains 14 residues. The CDR3 loop reads CASSLVSFGEKLFF. CDR3 coding DNA: TGTGCCAGCAGCTTAGTTTCTTTCGGGGAAAAACTGTTTTTT.

The chain employs TRBV5-4 and TRBJ1-5; D might be TRBD1 (5 bases). V dropped 0 bases and J dropped 6 bases, with 7 bases sitting between them. CDR3 size: 13 residues. Germline V gene data show CDR1 as SGHNT and CDR2 as YYREEE (reference sequence). The CDR3 here is CASSLAGGQPQHF. As DNA, the CDR3 is TGTGCCAGCAGCTTGGCGGGGGGTCAGCCCCAGCATTTT.

The rearrangement uses TRBV9 and TRBJ1-1, with 8 bases matching TRBD1. The CDR3 consists of 14 residues. The germline gives CDR1 SGDLS, CDR2 YYNGEE. Trimming took 5 bases from V and 4 from J; bases not matched to a gene: 7. The CDR3 coding sequence is TGTGCCAGCAGTCTCCTAACAGGGGGCACTGAAGCTTTCTTT. Its translation is CASSLLTGGTEAFF.

The chain recombines TRBV12-3 or TRBV12-4 with TRBJ1-2, with a weak D call TRBD1 (5 bases). Trimming took 1 base from V and 4 from J, leaving 7 bases between them. The CDR3 sequence is 13 residues long. The CDR3 DNA reads as TGTGCCAGCAGTTTAGTAGGGGCCTATGGCTACACCTTC. Its translation: CASSLVGAYGYTF.

The rearrangement uses TRBV5-1 and TRBJ1-2; D is unclear. The CDR3 runs 13 residues. Germline V gene sequence: CDR1 SGHRS, CDR2 YFSETQ. Trimming stripped 5 bases from V and 2 bases from J, with 10 bases between. CDR3 bases: TGCGCCAGCAGATTCGAGGGAAACTATGGCTACACCTTC. It codes for CASRFEGNYGYTF.

The V gene is TRBV4-1, the J gene TRBJ1-2; maybe TRBD1 (5 bases). V lost 2 bases to trimming and J lost 8 bases, with 18 bases between them. The length of the CDR3 is 15 residues. CDR1 is MGHRA, CDR2 YSYEKL, per germline. The CDR3 DNA reads TGCGCCAGCAGCCAAACATCCGGAGGGGCCGGGGGCTACACCTTC. This encodes CASSQTSGGAGGYTF.

The chain has TRBV4-1 and TRBJ2-7, with D perhaps matching TRBD1 (5 bases). The CDR3 consists of 12 residues. CDR1 MGHRA and CDR2 YSYEKL come from the germline V gene. Trimming pared 1 base from V and 9 bases from J, leaving 10 bases between. The CDR3 loop reads CASSQGRGMQYF. The CDR3 DNA reads as TGCGCCAGCAGCCAAGGAAGGGGAATGCAGTACTTC.

The V call is TRBV11-3, the J call TRBJ1-2, with D possibly matching TRBD1 (5 bases). The ends were cut back, 3 bases at V and 4 bases at J, with 9 bases in the middle. The CDR3 totals 13 residues. From germline, CDR1 is SGHNT and CDR2 YENEEA. The DNA of the CDR3 is TGTGCCAGCAGCTTCAGCAGGGCCTATGGCTACACCTTC. This gives the protein CASSFSRAYGYTF.

This chain uses TRBV4-3 with TRBJ2-1; D is uncertain. CDR3 size: 13 residues. Trimming stripped 0 bases from V and 3 bases from J, with 3 bases between. Germline CDR1 is LGHNA and CDR2 is YSLEER. CDR3 in amino acids: CASSQDLYNEQFF. DNA for the CDR3: TGCGCCAGCAGCCAAGATCTCTACAATGAGCAGTTCTTC.

V usage is TRBV9 and J usage is TRBJ2-6; 8 bases are shared with TRBD1. This CDR3 has 15 residues. The J segment lost 3 bases and the V segment lost 4 bases, leaving 3 bases of the junction unmatched. The germline CDR1 and CDR2 sequences are SGDLS and YYNGEE. The CDR3 region has the DNA TGTGCCAGCAGCCCGACAGGGGTTGGGGCCAACGTCCTGACTTTC. Amino acids: CASSPTGVGANVLTF.

The chain uses TRBV6-2 or TRBV6-3 and TRBJ2-7, with 9 bases that match TRBD1. The ends lost 7 bases at V and 3 bases at J; junction bases unmatched: 13. Germline loops: CDR1 MNHEY, CDR2 SVGEGT. The CDR3 contains 16 residues. CDR3 region: CASIPGQGMRIYEQYF. DNA of the CDR3: TGTGCCAGCATCCCGGGACAGGGAATGCGGATCTACGAGCAGTACTTC.

The chain uses TRBV18 and TRBJ2-7, with a possible D match to TRBD1 (6 bases). Deletions cut 3 bases from V and 4 bases from J, with 13 bases between. Looked up from germline, CDR1 is KGHSH and CDR2 is LQKENI. The CDR3 spans 14 residues. The CDR3 here is CASSPQGQTYEQYF. The CDR3 DNA reads as TGTGCCAGCTCACCGCAGGGACAAACTTACGAGCAGTACTTC.

V is TRBV5-4 and J is TRBJ2-7, with 7 bases lining up with TRBD1. From germline, CDR1 is SGHNT and CDR2 YYREEE (reference sequence). V trimming: 5 bases; J trimming: 5 bases; junction bases outside the gene matches: 4. The CDR3 sequence is 12 residues long. The CDR3 loop reads CASSTGVNEQYF. CDR3 coding DNA: TGTGCCAGCAGTACAGGGGTTAACGAGCAGTACTTC.

The V and J genes are TRBV6-6 and TRBJ1-2; TRBD1 might be the D (5 bases). Between the trimmed V and J ends, which lost 2 bases and 4 bases, there was a span of 11 bases. The CDR3 has 14 residues. Germline CDR1 is MNHNY and CDR2 is SVGAGI (reference sequence). The CDR3 DNA sequence: TGTGCCAGCAGTTACGCGGACACGGGCTATGGCTACACCTTC. Protein: CASSYADTGYGYTF.

This chain connects TRBV7-2 to TRBJ2-3; 8 bases match TRBD2. This CDR3 has 15 amino acids. Germline CDR1 reads SGHTA; CDR2 reads FQGNSA. V lost 3 bases to trimming and J lost 3 bases; unmatched junction nucleotides: 5. The CDR3 DNA sequence: TGTGCCAGCAGCTTCGGACTAGCAGGTACAGATACGCAGTATTTT. Translation gives CASSFGLAGTDTQYF.

The chain joins TRBV7-9 to TRBJ1-3; D gene uncertain. CDR1 SEHNR and CDR2 FQNEAQ come from the germline V gene (reference sequence). V lost 3 bases to trimming and J lost 4 bases, with 10 bases between them. This CDR3 spans 14 amino acids. In DNA form, the CDR3 reads TGTGCCAGCAGCTTTGACTTAATCGGAAACACCATATATTTT. Translating gives CASSFDLIGNTIYF.